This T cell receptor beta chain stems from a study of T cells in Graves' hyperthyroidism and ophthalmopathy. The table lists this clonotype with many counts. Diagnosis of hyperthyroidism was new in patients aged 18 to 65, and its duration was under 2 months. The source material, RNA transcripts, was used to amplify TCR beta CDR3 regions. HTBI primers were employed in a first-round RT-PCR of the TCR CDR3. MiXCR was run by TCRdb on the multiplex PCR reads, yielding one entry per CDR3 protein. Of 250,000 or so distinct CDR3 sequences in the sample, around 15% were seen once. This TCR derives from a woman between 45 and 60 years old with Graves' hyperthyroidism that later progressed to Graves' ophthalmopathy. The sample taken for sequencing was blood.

The CDR3 loop is CASSREPTGAVNTEAFF. The CDR3, as DNA: TGTGCCAGTAGCAGGGAACCTACAGGGGCGGTGAACACTGAAGCTTTCTTT. The V gene is TRBV19, the J gene TRBJ1-1; 7 bases map to TRBD1. The CDR3 loop spans 17 amino acids. The V segment lost 6 bases and the J segment 0 bases; nucleotides outside the gene matches: 13. Germline V lookup: CDR1 LNHDA, CDR2 SQIVND (reference sequence).